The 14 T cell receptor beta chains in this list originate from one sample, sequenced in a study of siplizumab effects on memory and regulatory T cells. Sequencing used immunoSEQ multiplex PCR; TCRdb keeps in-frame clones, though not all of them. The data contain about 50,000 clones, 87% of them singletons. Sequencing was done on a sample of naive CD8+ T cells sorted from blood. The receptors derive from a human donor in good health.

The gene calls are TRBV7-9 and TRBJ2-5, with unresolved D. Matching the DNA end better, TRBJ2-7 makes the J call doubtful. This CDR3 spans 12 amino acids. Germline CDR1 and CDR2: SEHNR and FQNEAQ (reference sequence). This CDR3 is CASSSNGYEQYF. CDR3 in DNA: TGTGCCAGCAGCTCCAACGGGTACGAGCAGTACTTC.

CDR3 amino acids: CASSEADGEGLLEQYF. For the CDR3, the DNA is TGTGCCAGCAGTGAAGCAGACGGGGAGGGCCTGCTCGAGCAGTACTTC. The V and J genes are TRBV6-1 and TRBJ2-7; TRBD2 aligns across 7 bases. With 0 bases clipped from V and 6 bases from J, the junction kept 11 bases outside the gene matches. CDR1 is MNHNS, CDR2 SASEGT, per germline. The CDR3 loop spans 16 amino acids.

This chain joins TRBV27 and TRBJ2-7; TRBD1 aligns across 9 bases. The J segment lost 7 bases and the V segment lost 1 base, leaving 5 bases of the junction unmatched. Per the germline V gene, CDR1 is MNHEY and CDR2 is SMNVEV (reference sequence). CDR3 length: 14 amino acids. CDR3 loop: CASSLYRGLKEQYF. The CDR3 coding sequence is TGTGCCAGCAGTTTATACAGGGGGCTTAAAGAGCAGTACTTC.

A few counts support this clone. Here the CDR3 DNA reads TGTGCCAGCAGTGATCGGGGAGATACTGAAGCTTTCTTT. Protein product: CASSDRGDTEAFF. The V and J genes are TRBV2 and TRBJ1-1; D remains ambiguous. V lost 3 bases to trimming and J lost 5 bases, with 10 bases between them. The CDR3 sequence is 13 residues long. Germline V gives CDR1 SNHLY, CDR2 FYNNEI.

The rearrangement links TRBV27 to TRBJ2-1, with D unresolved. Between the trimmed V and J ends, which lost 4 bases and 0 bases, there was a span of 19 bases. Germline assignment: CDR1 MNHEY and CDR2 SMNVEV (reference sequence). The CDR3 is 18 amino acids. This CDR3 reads CASSSLPLLGSSYNEQFF. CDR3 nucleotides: TGTGCCAGCAGTTCCCTACCTCTCTTGGGTAGCTCCTACAATGAGCAGTTCTTC.

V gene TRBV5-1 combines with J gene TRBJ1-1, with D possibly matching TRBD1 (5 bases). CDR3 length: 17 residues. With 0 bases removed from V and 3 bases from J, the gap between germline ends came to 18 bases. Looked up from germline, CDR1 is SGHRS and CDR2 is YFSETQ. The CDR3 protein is CASSLALGGTGDTEAFF. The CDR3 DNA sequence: TGCGCCAGCAGCTTGGCCCTGGGGGGGACTGGGGACACTGAAGCTTTCTTT.

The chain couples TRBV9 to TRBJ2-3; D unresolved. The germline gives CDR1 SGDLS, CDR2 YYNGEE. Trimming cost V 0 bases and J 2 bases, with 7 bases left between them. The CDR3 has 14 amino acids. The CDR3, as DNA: TGTGCCAGCAGCGTAGTAGACCCCACAGATACGCAGTATTTT. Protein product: CASSVVDPTDTQYF.

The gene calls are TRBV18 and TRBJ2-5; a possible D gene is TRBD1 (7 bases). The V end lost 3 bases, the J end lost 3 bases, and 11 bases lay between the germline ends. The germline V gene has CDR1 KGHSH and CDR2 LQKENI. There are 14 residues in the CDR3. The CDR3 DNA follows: TGTGCCAGCTCACCCCGGGGGACAGAAGAGACCCAGTACTTC. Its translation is CASSPRGTEETQYF.

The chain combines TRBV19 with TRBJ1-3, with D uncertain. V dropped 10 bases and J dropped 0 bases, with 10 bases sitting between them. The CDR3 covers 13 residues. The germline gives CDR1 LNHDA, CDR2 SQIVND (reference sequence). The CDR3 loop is CATGPYSGNTIYF. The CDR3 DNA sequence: TGTGCCACTGGACCGTACTCTGGAAACACCATATATTTT.

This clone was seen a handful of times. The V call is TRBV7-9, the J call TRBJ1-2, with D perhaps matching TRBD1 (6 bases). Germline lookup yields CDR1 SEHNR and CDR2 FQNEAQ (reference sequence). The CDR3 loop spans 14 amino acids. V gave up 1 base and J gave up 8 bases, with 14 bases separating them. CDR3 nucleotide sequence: TGTGCCAGCAGCTTAGTTGGGGGGCCAGACGGCTACACCTTC. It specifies CASSLVGGPDGYTF.

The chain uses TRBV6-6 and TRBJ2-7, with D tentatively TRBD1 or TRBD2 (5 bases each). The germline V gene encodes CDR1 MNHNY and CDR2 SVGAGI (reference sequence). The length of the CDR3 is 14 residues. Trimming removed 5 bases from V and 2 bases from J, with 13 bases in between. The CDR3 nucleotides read TGTGCCAGCAGTCCCAGGCCGGGGCCCTACGAGCAGTACTTC. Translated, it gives CASSPRPGPYEQYF.

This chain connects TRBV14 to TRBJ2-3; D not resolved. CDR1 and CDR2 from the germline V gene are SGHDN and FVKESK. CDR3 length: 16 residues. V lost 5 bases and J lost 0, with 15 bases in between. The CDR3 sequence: CASSFLSFGSTDTQYF. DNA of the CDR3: TGTGCCAGCAGCTTCCTGAGCTTCGGTAGCACAGATACGCAGTATTTT.

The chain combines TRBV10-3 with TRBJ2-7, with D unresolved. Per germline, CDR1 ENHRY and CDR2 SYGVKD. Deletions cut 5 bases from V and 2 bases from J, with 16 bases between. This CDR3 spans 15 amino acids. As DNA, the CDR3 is TGTGCCATCAGTACCGGGCAGCCTCAACCCTACGAGCAGTACTTC. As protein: CAISTGQPQPYEQYF.

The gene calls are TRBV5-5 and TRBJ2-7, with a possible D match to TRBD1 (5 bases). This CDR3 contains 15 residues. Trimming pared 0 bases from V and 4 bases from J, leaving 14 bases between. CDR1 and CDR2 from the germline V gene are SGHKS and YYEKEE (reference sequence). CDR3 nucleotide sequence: TGTGCCAGCAGCTTGGGACAGCAAATCTTATACGAGCAGTACTTC. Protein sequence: CASSLGQQILYEQYF.